This TCR beta chain was identified during a study of blood T cell repertoires in COVID-19. Profiled with immunoSEQ multiplex PCR; TCRdb holds only in-frame clones, not every one. The data contain hundreds of thousands of clones, about 82% of them seen just once; the ten biggest clones take up 2% to 2.5%. The TCR was taken from a woman aged 45 to 65 who had recovered from COVID-19. The source material was PBMCs or T cells enriched from blood (not recorded which).

The DNA of the CDR3 is TGTGCCAGCAGCTCCACCCCGGGGGGCAATCAGCCCCAGCATTTT. Translating gives CASSSTPGGNQPQHF. The chain uses TRBV7-8 and TRBJ1-5; D may be TRBD1 (5 bases). With 4 bases removed from V and 2 bases from J, the gap between germline ends came to 12 bases. Germline CDR1 reads SGHVS; CDR2 reads FQNEAQ. The CDR3 spans 15 residues.